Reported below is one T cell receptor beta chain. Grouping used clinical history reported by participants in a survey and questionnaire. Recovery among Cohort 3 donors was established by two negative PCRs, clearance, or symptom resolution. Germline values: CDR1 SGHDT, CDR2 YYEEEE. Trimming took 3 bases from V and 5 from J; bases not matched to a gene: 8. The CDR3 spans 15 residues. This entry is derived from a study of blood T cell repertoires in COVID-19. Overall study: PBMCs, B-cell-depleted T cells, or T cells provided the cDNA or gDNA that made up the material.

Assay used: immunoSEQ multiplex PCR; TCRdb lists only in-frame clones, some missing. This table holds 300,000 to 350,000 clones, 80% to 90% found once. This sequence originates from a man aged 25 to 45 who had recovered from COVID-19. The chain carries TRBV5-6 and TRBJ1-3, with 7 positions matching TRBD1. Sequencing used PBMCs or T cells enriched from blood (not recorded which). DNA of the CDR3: TGTGCCAGCAGCTCAGACAGGGAATCGAGAAACACCATATATTTT. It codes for CASSSDRESRNTIYF.